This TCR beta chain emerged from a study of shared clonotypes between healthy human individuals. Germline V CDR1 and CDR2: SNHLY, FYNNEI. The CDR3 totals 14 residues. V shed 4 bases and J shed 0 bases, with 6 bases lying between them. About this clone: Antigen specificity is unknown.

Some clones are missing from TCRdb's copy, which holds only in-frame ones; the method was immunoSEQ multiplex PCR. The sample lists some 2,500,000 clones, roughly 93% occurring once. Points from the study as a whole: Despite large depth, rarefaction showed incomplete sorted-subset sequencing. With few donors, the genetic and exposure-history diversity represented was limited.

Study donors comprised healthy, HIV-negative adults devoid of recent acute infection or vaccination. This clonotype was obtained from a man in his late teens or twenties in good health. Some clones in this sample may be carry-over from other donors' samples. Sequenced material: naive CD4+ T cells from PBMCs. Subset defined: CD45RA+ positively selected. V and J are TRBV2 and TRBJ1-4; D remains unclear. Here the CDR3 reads CASSVVTTNEKLFF. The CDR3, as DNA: TGTGCCAGCAGTGTTGTAACAACTAATGAAAAACTGTTTTTT.